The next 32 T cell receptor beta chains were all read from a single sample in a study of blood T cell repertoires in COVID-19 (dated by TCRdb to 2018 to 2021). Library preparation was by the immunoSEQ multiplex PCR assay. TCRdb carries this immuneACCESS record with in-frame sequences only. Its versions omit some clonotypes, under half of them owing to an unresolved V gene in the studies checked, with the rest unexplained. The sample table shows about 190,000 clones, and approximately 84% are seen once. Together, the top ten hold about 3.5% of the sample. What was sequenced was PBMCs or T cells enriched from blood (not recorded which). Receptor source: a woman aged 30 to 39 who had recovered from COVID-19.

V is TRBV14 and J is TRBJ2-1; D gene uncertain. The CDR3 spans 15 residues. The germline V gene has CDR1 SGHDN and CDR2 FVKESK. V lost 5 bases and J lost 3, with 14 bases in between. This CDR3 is CASSETRLLYNEQFF. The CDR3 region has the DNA TGTGCCAGCAGCGAGACGAGACTCCTCTACAATGAGCAGTTCTTC.

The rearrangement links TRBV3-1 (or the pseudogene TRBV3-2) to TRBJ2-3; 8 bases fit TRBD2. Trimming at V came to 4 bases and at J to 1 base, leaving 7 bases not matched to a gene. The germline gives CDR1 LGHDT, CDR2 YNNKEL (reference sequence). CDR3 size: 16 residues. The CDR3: CASSLISGARTDTQYF. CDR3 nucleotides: TGTGCCAGCAGCCTTATTAGCGGGGCCCGCACAGATACGCAGTATTTT.

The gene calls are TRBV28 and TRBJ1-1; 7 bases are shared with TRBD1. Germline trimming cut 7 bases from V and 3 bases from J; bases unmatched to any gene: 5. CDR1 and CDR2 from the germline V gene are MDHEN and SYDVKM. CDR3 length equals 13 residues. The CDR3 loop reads CASKGAGHTEAFF. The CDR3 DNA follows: TGTGCCAGCAAGGGGGCAGGGCACACTGAAGCTTTCTTT.

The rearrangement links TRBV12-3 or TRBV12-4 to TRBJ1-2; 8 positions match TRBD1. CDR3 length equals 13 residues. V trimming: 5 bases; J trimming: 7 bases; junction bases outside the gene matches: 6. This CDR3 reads CASSGTGEFGYTF. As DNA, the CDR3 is TGTGCCAGCAGTGGGACAGGCGAATTTGGCTACACCTTC.

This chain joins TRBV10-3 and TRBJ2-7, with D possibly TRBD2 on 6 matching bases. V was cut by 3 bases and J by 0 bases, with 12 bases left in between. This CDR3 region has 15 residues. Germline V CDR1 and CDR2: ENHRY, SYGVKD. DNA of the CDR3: TGTGCCATCAGTGAAACTAGCAGATACTCCTACGAGCAGTACTTC. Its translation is CAISETSRYSYEQYF.

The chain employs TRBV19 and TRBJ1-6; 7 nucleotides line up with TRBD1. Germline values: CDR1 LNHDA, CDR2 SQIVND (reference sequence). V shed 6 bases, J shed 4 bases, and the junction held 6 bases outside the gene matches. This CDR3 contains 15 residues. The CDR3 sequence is CASSGDSDYNSPLHF. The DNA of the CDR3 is TGTGCCAGTAGCGGGGACAGTGATTATAATTCACCCCTCCACTTT.

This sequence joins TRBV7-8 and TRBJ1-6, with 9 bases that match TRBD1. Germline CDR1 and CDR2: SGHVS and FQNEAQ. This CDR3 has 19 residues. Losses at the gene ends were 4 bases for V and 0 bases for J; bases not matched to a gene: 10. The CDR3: CASSSRQGGSGSYNSPLHF. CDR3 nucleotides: TGTGCCAGCAGCTCAAGACAGGGGGGTTCGGGCTCCTATAATTCACCCCTCCACTTT.

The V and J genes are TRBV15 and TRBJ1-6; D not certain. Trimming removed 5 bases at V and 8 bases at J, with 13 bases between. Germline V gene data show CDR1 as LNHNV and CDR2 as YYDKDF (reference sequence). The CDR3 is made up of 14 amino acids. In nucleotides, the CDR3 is TGTGCCACCAGCCCCACCGGGGATCATTCACCCCTCCACTTT. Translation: CATSPTGDHSPLHF.

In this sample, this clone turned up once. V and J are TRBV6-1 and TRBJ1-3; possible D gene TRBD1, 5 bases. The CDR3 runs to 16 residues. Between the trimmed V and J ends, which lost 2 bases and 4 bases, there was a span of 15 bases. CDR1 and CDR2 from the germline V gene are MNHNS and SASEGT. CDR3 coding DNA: TGTGCCAGCAGTGAATTTATAGGGGCTAGAGGAAACACCATATATTTT. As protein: CASSEFIGARGNTIYF.

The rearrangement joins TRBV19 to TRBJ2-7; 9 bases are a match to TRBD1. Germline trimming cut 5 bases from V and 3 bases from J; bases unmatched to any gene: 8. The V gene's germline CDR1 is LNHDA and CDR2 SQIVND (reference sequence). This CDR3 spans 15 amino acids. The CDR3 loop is CASSSPGQGFYEQYF. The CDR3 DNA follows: TGTGCCAGTAGTTCCCCGGGACAGGGTTTCTACGAGCAGTACTTC.

The CDR3 DNA is TGTGCCAGCAGCGTAGTAACAGATACGCAGTATTTT. Translating it yields CASSVVTDTQYF. V is TRBV7-2 and J is TRBJ2-3; D is uncertain. Trimming stripped 5 bases from V and 3 bases from J, with 6 bases between. This CDR3 region has 12 residues. Germline CDR1 is SGHTA and CDR2 is FQGNSA.

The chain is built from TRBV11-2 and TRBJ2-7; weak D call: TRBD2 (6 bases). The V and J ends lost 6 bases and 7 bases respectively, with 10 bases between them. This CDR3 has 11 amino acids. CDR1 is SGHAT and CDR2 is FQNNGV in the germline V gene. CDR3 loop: CASSLGREQYF. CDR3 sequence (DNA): TGTGCCAGCAGTTTGGGGAGGGAGCAGTACTTC.

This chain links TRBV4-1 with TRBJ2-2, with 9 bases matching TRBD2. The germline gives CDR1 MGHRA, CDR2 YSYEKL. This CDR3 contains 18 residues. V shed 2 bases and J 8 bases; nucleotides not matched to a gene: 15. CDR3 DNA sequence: TGCGCCAGCAGCCAATTGGGTTTAGCGGGAGAAAAGGGAGGGGAGCTGTTTTTT. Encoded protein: CASSQLGLAGEKGGELFF.

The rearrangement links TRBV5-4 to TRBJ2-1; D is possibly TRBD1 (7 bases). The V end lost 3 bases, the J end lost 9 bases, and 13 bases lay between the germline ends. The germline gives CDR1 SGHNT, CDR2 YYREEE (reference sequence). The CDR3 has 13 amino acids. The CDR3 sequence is CASSWRGRGEQFF. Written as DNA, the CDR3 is TGTGCCAGCAGCTGGAGGGGGCGGGGTGAGCAGTTCTTC.

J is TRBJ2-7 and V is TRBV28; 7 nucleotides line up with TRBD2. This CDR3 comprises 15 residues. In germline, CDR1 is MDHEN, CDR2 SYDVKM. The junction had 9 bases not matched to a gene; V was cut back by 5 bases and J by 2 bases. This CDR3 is CASSPRTRRAYEQYV. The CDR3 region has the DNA TGTGCCAGCAGTCCCAGGACTAGAAGGGCCTACGAGCAGTACGTC.

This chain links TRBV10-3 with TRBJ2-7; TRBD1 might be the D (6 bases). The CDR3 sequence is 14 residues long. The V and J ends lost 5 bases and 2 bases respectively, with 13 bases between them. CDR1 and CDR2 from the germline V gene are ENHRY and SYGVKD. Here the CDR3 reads CAISRTVGPYEQYF. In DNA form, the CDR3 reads TGTGCCATCAGTAGGACAGTAGGACCCTACGAGCAGTACTTC.

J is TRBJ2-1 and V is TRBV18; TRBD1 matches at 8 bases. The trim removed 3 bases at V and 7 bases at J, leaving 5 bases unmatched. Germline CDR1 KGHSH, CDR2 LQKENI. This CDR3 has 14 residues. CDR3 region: CASSPPHRGNEQFF. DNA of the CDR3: TGTGCCAGCTCACCCCCCCACAGGGGGAATGAGCAGTTCTTC.

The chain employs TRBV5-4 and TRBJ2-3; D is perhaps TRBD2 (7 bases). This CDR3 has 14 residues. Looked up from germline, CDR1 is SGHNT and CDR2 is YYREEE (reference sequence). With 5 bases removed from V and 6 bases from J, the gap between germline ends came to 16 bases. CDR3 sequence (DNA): TGTGCCAGCAGAGAGGGGGGGGTTGAGGATACGCAGTATTTT. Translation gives CASREGGVEDTQYF.

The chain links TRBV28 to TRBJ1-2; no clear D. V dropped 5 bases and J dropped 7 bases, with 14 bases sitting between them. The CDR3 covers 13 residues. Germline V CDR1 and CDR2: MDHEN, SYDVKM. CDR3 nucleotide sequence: TGTGCCAGCAGTCGCGGTCCCCCTAGTGGCTACACCTTC. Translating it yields CASSRGPPSGYTF.

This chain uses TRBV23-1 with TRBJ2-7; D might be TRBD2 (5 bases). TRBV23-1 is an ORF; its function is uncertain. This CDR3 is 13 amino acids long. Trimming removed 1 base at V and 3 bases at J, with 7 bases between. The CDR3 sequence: CASSQFTSYEQYV. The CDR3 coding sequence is TGCGCCAGCAGTCAATTTACTAGCTACGAGCAGTACGTC.

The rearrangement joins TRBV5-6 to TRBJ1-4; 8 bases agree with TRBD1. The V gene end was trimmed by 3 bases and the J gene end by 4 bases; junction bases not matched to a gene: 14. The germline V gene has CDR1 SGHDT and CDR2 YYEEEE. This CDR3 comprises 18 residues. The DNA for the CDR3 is TGTGCCAGCAGCTGGGGACAGGAGACCTTGGATCATAATGAAAAACTGTTTTTT. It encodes CASSWGQETLDHNEKLFF.

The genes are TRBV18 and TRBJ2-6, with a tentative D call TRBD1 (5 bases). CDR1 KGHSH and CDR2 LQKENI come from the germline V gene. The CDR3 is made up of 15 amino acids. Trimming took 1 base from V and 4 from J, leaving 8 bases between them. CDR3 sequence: CASSPQGFGANVLTF. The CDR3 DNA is TGTGCCAGCTCACCACAGGGGTTCGGGGCCAACGTCCTGACTTTC.

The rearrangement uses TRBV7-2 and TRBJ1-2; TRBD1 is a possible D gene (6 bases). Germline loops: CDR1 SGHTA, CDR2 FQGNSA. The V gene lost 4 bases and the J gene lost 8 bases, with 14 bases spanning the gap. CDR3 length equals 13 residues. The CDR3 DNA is TGTGCCAGCAGCTCCGACAGGTCTGGAGGCTACACCTTC. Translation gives CASSSDRSGGYTF.

The CDR3, as DNA: TGTGCCAGCAGCCACACACAGAGAGCCACTGGAAACACTGAAGCTTTCTTT. Translating gives CASSHTQRATGNTEAFF. The chain couples TRBV4-2 to TRBJ1-1; D not resolved. V lost 3 bases and J lost 2, with 19 bases in between. The CDR3 spans 17 residues. Germline loops: CDR1 LGHNA, CDR2 YNFKEQ.

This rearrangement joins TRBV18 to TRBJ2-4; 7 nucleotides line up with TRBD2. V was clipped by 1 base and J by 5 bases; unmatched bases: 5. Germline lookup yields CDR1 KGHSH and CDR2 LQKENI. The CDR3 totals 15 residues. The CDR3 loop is CASSPLPSGENIQYF. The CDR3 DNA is TGTGCCAGCTCACCACTTCCGAGCGGGGAAAACATTCAGTACTTC.

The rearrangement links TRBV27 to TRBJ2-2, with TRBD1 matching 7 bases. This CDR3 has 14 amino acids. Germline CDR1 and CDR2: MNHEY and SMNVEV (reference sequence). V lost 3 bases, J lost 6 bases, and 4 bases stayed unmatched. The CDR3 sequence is CASSFGQGAGELFF. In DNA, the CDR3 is TGTGCCAGCAGTTTTGGTCAGGGGGCCGGGGAGCTGTTTTTT.

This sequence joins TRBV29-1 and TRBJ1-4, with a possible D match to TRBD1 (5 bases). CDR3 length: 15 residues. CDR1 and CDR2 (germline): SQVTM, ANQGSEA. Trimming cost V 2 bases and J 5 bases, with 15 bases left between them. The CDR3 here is CSVEKLTRVNEKLFF. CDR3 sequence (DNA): TGCAGCGTTGAAAAGCTTACCAGGGTCAATGAAAAACTGTTTTTT.

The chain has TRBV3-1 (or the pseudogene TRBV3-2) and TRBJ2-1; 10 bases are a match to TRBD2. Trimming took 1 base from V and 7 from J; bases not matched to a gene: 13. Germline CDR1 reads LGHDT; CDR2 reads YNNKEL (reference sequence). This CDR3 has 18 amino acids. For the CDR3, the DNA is TGTGCCAGCAGCCAAGGGACGGCGGCAGCGGGAGGGAAGAATGAGCAGTTCTTC. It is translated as CASSQGTAAAGGKNEQFF.

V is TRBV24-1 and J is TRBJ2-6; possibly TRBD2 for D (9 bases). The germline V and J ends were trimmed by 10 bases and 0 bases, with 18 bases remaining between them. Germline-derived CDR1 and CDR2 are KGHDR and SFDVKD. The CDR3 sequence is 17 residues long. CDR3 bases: TGTGCCACAGCGGGGGGACAGGCTATCTCTGGGGCCAACGTCCTGACTTTC. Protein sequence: CATAGGQAISGANVLTF.

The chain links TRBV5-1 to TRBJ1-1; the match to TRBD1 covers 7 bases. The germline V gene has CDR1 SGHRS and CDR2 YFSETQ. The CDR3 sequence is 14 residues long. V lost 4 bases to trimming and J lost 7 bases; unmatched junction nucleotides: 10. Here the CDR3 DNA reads TGCGCCAGCAGCACCGGACAGGCCTCTGTTGAAGCTTTCTTT. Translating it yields CASSTGQASVEAFF.

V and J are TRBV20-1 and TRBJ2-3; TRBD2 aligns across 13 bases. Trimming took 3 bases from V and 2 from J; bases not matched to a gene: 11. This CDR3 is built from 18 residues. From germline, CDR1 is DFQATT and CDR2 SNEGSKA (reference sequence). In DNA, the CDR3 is TGCAGTGCTAGTATCCTGGGACTAGCGGGACTCCACACAGATACGCAGTATTTT. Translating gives CSASILGLAGLHTDTQYF.

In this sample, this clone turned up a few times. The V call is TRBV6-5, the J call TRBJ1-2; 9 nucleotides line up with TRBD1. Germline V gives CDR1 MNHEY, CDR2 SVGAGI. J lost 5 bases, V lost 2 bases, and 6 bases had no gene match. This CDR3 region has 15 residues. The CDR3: CASSYLGQGYYGYTF. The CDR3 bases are TGTGCCAGCAGTTACCTGGGACAGGGATATTATGGCTACACCTTC.